Shown below are 27 T cell receptor beta chains from a single sample sequenced in a study of T cell responses to AZD1222 COVID-19 vaccine. Here immunoSEQ multiplex PCR was the method, and the copy in TCRdb shows in-frame clones only, minus some. The sample gives approximately 110,000 clones, about 90% of which show up once; just under 10% is in the top ten. The sequences come from peripheral blood, collected on day 0 of AZD1222 vaccination. These TCRs come from an adult in good health.

The rearrangement joins TRBV5-8 to TRBJ2-1; TRBD2 matches at 8 bases. The junction had 8 bases not matched to a gene; V was cut back by 0 bases and J by 6 bases. This CDR3 spans 16 amino acids. Germline CDR1 is SGHTS and CDR2 is YDEGEE. The CDR3 region is CASSLGASGHLNEQFF. The CDR3 DNA follows: TGTGCCAGCAGCTTGGGGGCTAGCGGGCATCTCAATGAGCAGTTCTTC.

The chain couples TRBV28 to TRBJ1-1; D is ambiguous. Germline V gene data show CDR1 as MDHEN and CDR2 as SYDVKM. CDR3 length: 13 residues. Trimming cost V 2 bases and J 4 bases, with 8 bases left between them. The CDR3 nucleotides read TGTGCCAGCAGTTTAGGGCAGGCCACTGAAGCTTTCTTT. It is translated as CASSLGQATEAFF.

This chain links TRBV5-1 with TRBJ2-4; 7 bases align to TRBD1. Looked up from germline, CDR1 is SGHRS and CDR2 is YFSETQ. J was trimmed by 12 bases and V by 0 bases; bases with no gene match: 6. The length of the CDR3 is 13 residues. The CDR3, as DNA: TGCGCCAGCAGCTTGGGTCGACAGGGTGCTCAGTACTTC. As protein: CASSLGRQGAQYF.

The V and J genes are TRBV5-4 and TRBJ1-1; 8 bases align to TRBD1. Germline CDR1 SGHNT, CDR2 YYREEE (reference sequence). This CDR3 has 18 residues. After removal of 2 bases from V and 6 bases from J, the junction contained 18 bases not matched to a gene. The CDR3 loop is CASSLGGTGSAIVAEAFF. CDR3 bases: TGTGCCAGCAGCTTAGGAGGGACAGGTTCGGCGATCGTGGCTGAAGCTTTCTTT.

This clone was seen only once. J is TRBJ2-3 and V is TRBV24-1, with 10 bases lining up with TRBD2. The CDR3 loop spans 17 amino acids. Per germline, CDR1 KGHDR and CDR2 SFDVKD. V gave up 3 bases and J gave up 0 bases; unmatched junction bases: 5. CDR3 region: CATSDSGRGTSTDTQYF. The CDR3 region has the DNA TGTGCCACCAGTGATAGCGGGAGGGGAACTAGCACAGATACGCAGTATTTT.

V usage is TRBV19 and J usage is TRBJ1-5; 9 nucleotides agree with TRBD1. This CDR3 contains 14 residues. V was pared by 10 bases and J by 6 bases, with 10 bases of the junction left unmatched. Germline values: CDR1 LNHDA, CDR2 SQIVND (reference sequence). CDR3 sequence (DNA): TGTGCCACCCCCGGGGACAGGGAGGGTCAGCCCCAGCATTTT. It is translated as CATPGDREGQPQHF.

V and J are TRBV28 and TRBJ1-1; D unresolved. Germline V gene lookup returns CDR1 MDHEN and CDR2 SYDVKM. This CDR3 contains 16 residues. The V gene lost 3 bases and the J gene lost 1 base, with 15 bases spanning the gap. The CDR3: CASSFPVPRRNTEAFF. Written as DNA, the CDR3 is TGTGCCAGCAGTTTTCCAGTGCCCCGAAGGAACACTGAAGCTTTCTTT. The whole variable domain, filled in from reference TRBV28 and TRBJ1-1, reads DVKVTQSSRYLVKRTGEKVFLECVQDMDHENMFWYRQDPGLGLRLIYFSYDVKMKEKGDIPEGYSVSREKKERFSLILESASTNQTSMYLCASSFPVPRRNTEAFFGQGTRLTVV.

The chain carries TRBV28 and TRBJ2-7; TRBD1 or TRBD2 may be the D gene (5 bases each). V was cut by 3 bases and J by 2 bases, with 17 bases left in between. Germline CDR1 reads MDHEN; CDR2 reads SYDVKM. This CDR3 spans 16 amino acids. CDR3 sequence (DNA): TGTGCCAGCAGTTTCCCGCTCTGGGACCGTACCTACGAGCAGTACTTC. Translation gives CASSFPLWDRTYEQYF.

The V and J genes are TRBV3-1 (or the pseudogene TRBV3-2) and TRBJ1-3; D is undetermined. Trimming cost V 4 bases and J 0 bases, with 10 bases left between them. The CDR3 loop spans 15 amino acids. Germline V gene lookup returns CDR1 LGHDT and CDR2 YNNKEL (reference sequence). This CDR3 is CASSPGPDSGNTIYF. CDR3 coding DNA: TGTGCCAGCAGCCCCGGACCGGACTCTGGAAACACCATATATTTT.

The rearrangement links TRBV28 to TRBJ1-5; D uncertain. Germline V lookup: CDR1 MDHEN, CDR2 SYDVKM. V lost 5 bases, J lost 5 bases, and 13 bases lay in between. The CDR3 covers 14 residues. The DNA for the CDR3 is TGTGCCAGCAGTCCTGGTGGAGGGTATCAGCCCCAGCATTTT. This codes for CASSPGGGYQPQHF.

Of note for this clone: This CDR3 is also generated by other DNA sequences in the sample. J is TRBJ2-7 and V is TRBV7-2; either TRBD1 or TRBD2 may fit D (5 bases each). In germline, CDR1 is SGHTA, CDR2 FQGNSA. The ends were cut back, 1 base at V and 5 bases at J, with 12 bases in the middle. This CDR3 has 14 residues. CDR3 sequence: CASSLGGSRNEQYF. The CDR3 nucleotides are TGTGCCAGCAGCTTAGGGGGGTCCAGGAACGAGCAGTACTTC.

The rearrangement links TRBV29-1 to TRBJ2-2; D ambiguous. CDR1 is SQVTM and CDR2 is ANQGSEA in the germline V gene. The V and J ends lost 4 bases and 2 bases respectively, with 8 bases between them. There are 13 residues in the CDR3. CDR3 loop: CSVASPNTGELFF. In DNA form, the CDR3 reads TGCAGCGTTGCGTCACCAAACACCGGGGAGCTGTTTTTT.

The chain is built from TRBV2 and TRBJ2-1, with D tentatively TRBD1 or TRBD2 (9 bases each). Trimming pared 6 bases from V and 2 bases from J, leaving 20 bases between. The CDR3 is 17 amino acids. Germline CDR1 SNHLY, CDR2 FYNNEI. The CDR3 region has the DNA TGTGCCAGCAGAGGGACAGGGCGACTAGCGGCCTACAATGAGCAGTTCTTC. Encoded protein: CASRGTGRLAAYNEQFF.

The V call is TRBV2, the J call TRBJ2-7; 7 bases align to TRBD1. The V gene's germline CDR1 is SNHLY and CDR2 FYNNEI. This CDR3 has 12 residues. V lost 5 bases to trimming and J lost 5 bases; unmatched junction nucleotides: 3. CDR3 in DNA: TGTGCCAGCAGTAGACAGGGCGACGAGCAGTACTTC. Residues: CASSRQGDEQYF.

The chain links TRBV5-4 to TRBJ2-7, with D unresolved. The V end lost 4 bases, the J end lost 2 bases, and 7 bases lay between the germline ends. Germline V gene lookup returns CDR1 SGHNT and CDR2 YYREEE (reference sequence). This CDR3 contains 12 residues. CDR3 sequence reads: CASSVGPYEQYF. The CDR3 DNA is TGTGCCAGCAGCGTGGGTCCCTACGAGCAGTACTTC.

V is TRBV7-2 and J is TRBJ2-3, with 7 positions matching TRBD1. V was clipped by 4 bases and J by 1 base; unmatched bases: 8. The germline V gene encodes CDR1 SGHTA and CDR2 FQGNSA. The CDR3 has 16 amino acids. The CDR3 loop reads CASSSTGTARTDTQYF. Here the CDR3 DNA reads TGTGCCAGCAGCTCAACCGGGACAGCCCGCACAGATACGCAGTATTTT. The full variable domain, its missing parts supplied by reference TRBV7-2 and TRBJ2-3, is GAGVSQSPSNKVTEKGKDVELRCDPISGHTALYWYRQSLGQGLEFLIYFQGNSAPDKSGLPSDRFSAERTGGSVSTLTIQRTQQEDSAVYLCASSSTGTARTDTQYFGPGTRLTVL.

The CDR3 nucleotides are TGCGCCAGCAGCCAAGATTGGGCAGGGGAGAACACTGAAGCTTTCTTT. Translation: CASSQDWAGENTEAFF. The chain recombines TRBV4-1 with TRBJ1-1, with D perhaps TRBD1 (6 bases). This CDR3 region has 16 residues. V shed 0 bases and J shed 1 base, with 12 bases lying between them. Looked up from germline, CDR1 is MGHRA and CDR2 is YSYEKL.

The chain couples TRBV6-6 to TRBJ1-5; the D gene is possibly TRBD1 (6 bases). V was clipped by 2 bases and J by 4 bases, with 9 bases between them. The CDR3 is 14 amino acids. Looked up from germline, CDR1 is MNHNY and CDR2 is SVGAGI (reference sequence). The CDR3 protein is CASSYADSNQPQHF. Here the CDR3 DNA reads TGTGCCAGCAGTTACGCGGACAGTAATCAGCCCCAGCATTTT.

The chain combines TRBV12-1 with TRBJ1-5. TRBV12-1 is reported as a pseudogene. The CDR3 contains 16 residues. This CDR3 is CASSFVGGASDQPQHF. The CDR3, as DNA: TGTGCCAGCAGCTTTGTAGGGGGGGCTTCGGATCAGCCCCAGCATTTT.

CDR3 sequence (DNA): TGTGCCAGCAGTTACGCGACTAGCGGTTCAAAGTACTTC. Encoded protein: CASSYATSGSKYF. The J gene is TRBJ2-7, the V gene TRBV6-5, with 9 bases fitting TRBD2. The CDR3 runs 13 residues. Germline lookup yields CDR1 MNHEY and CDR2 SVGAGI. V was clipped by 2 bases and J by 11 bases; unmatched bases: 7.

The chain couples TRBV2 to TRBJ2-7; D unclear. V was clipped by 1 base and J by 2 bases, with 12 bases between them. This CDR3 spans 15 amino acids. CDR1 and CDR2 from the germline V gene are SNHLY and FYNNEI. CDR3: CASSEVRNQTYEQYF. The CDR3 coding sequence is TGTGCCAGCAGTGAAGTACGGAACCAGACCTACGAGCAGTACTTC.

J is TRBJ1-2 and V is TRBV6-5; no reliable D call. Trimming shortened V by 6 bases and J by 2 bases, and 10 bases separated the two germline ends. The CDR3 has 13 residues. CDR1 MNHEY and CDR2 SVGAGI come from the germline V gene. In DNA form, the CDR3 reads TGTGCCAGCAGCACTCACGAAAACTATGGCTACACCTTC. It translates to CASSTHENYGYTF.

V is TRBV10-2 and J is TRBJ1-6, with TRBD1 matching 7 bases. The germline CDR1 and CDR2 sequences are WSHSY and SAAADI. This CDR3 has 17 residues. V was pared by 6 bases and J by 2 bases, with 10 bases of the junction left unmatched. The CDR3 loop is CASRDGTVSAYNSPLHF. In DNA form, the CDR3 reads TGCGCCAGCAGAGACGGGACAGTGAGCGCCTATAATTCACCCCTCCACTTT.

The V gene is TRBV6-5, the J gene TRBJ2-5, with D tentatively TRBD1 or TRBD2 (5 bases each). The V gene lost 6 bases and the J gene lost 7 bases, with 15 bases spanning the gap. The CDR3 contains 13 residues. Germline CDR1 and CDR2: MNHEY and SVGAGI. The CDR3, as DNA: TGTGCCAGCAGCCCAGGGAGCCATGGGACCCAGTACTTC. Translating gives CASSPGSHGTQYF.

This clone has only a few counts. The chain combines TRBV18 with TRBJ2-7, with D possibly being TRBD1 (5 bases). CDR3 length equals 15 residues. Germline loops: CDR1 KGHSH, CDR2 LQKENI. V lost 0 bases and J lost 1, with 10 bases in between. The CDR3 coding sequence is TGTGCCAGCTCACCACCGACAGCCCAATCCTACGAGCAGTACTTC. The encoded protein is CASSPPTAQSYEQYF.

The genes are TRBV21-1 and TRBJ2-7; the table's D call of TRBD2 was not tested on the DNA. TRBV21-1 is listed as a pseudogene. The CDR3 loop spans 16 amino acids. The CDR3 bases are TGTGCCAGCAGCAAAGCGAAAACAGCGGGAGCAACCGAGCAGTACTTC. Residues: CASSKAKTAGATEQYF.

The V gene is TRBV9, the J gene TRBJ2-1; no clear D. The germline CDR1 and CDR2 sequences are SGDLS and YYNGEE. This CDR3 region has 12 residues. With 3 bases removed from V and 8 bases from J, the gap between germline ends came to 9 bases. The CDR3 DNA follows: TGTGCCAGCAGCGCCCTAGGAGATGAGCAGTTCTTC. Protein sequence: CASSALGDEQFF.